A single sample is the source of the 10 T cell receptor beta chains below, sequenced in a study of Graves' ophthalmopathy and Graves' hyperthyroidism. Amplification of the TCR beta CDR3 regions used RNA transcripts (as template). HTBI primers were employed in first-round RT-PCR, then a second-round multiplex PCR followed. One entry per CDR3 protein results from TCRdb running MiXCR on the multiplex PCR reads. The table lists a few hundred thousand distinct CDR3 sequences, about 15% of them singletons. Sequenced sample: peripheral blood. Receptor source: an adult woman with stable Graves' hyperthyroidism.

This clonotype was counted ten times or more. CDR3 amino acids: CASSLRRVSGELFF. CDR3 sequence (DNA): TGTGCCAGCAGTTTAAGAAGAGTCTCCGGGGAGCTGTTTTTT. This rearrangement joins TRBV12-3 or TRBV12-4 to TRBJ2-2; D remains ambiguous. The CDR3 is 14 amino acids. Deletions cut 2 bases from V and 6 bases from J, with 10 bases between.

This clonotype was detected ten times or more. The chain is built from TRBV11-2 and TRBJ2-7, with TRBD1 matching 9 bases. CDR1 and CDR2 from the germline V gene are SGHAT and FQNNGV. V lost 1 base and J lost 4; bases outside the gene matches: 8. The CDR3 length is 16 residues. This CDR3 reads CASSLGTGTGRYEQYF. The DNA of the CDR3 is TGTGCCAGCAGCTTAGGGACGGGGACAGGGAGATACGAGCAGTACTTC.

Of note for this clonotype: One base away lies a much larger clone, so this may be a sequencing read error. V is TRBV5-1 and J is TRBJ2-2, with D perhaps matching TRBD1 or TRBD2 (5 bases each). The germline V gene has CDR1 SGHRS and CDR2 YFSETQ. This CDR3 spans 14 amino acids. DNA for the CDR3: TGCGCCAGCAGCTTGGCGGGGACCACCGGGGAGCTGCTTTTT. Translating gives CASSLAGTTGELLF.

This clonotype was recorded many times. The chain combines TRBV28 with TRBJ1-2, with D tentatively TRBD1 (6 bases). The germline V gene encodes CDR1 MDHEN and CDR2 SYDVKM. CDR3 length: 14 residues. V was pared by 6 bases and J by 8 bases, with 19 bases between. CDR3 sequence (DNA): TGTGCCAGCAGCTACAGGGCATCCTTGCGGGGCTACACCTTC. Its protein is CASSYRASLRGYTF.

This clonotype was counted at least ten times. The chain has TRBV7-6 and TRBJ2-5, with D tentatively TRBD2 (5 bases). The CDR3 has 14 residues. The ends were cut back, 1 base at V and 5 bases at J, with 11 bases in the middle. Germline CDR1 is SGHVS and CDR2 is FNYEAQ. The CDR3 region is CASSLGSGFETQYF. The CDR3, as DNA: TGTGCCAGCAGCTTAGGCTCGGGGTTCGAGACCCAGTACTTC.

The CDR3 loop reads CASSERAFDRSTF. The CDR3, as DNA: TGTGCCAGCAGTGAAAGGGCATTCGACAGGAGCACCTTC. The chain recombines TRBV6-1 with TRBJ1-2; tentative D call: TRBD1 (6 bases). Germline loops: CDR1 MNHNS, CDR2 SASEGT. V lost 2 bases, J lost 13 bases, and 17 bases lay in between. There are 13 residues in the CDR3.

This clonotype occurred many times. DNA of the CDR3: TGTGCCAGCACCACTGAAATTGGTTTCGGCATTCAGTACTTC. Its protein is CASTTEIGFGIQYF. The chain employs TRBV2 and TRBJ2-4; no firm D call. V lost 7 bases to trimming and J lost 9 bases, with 19 bases between them. The CDR3 has 14 residues. CDR1 and CDR2 from the germline V gene are SNHLY and FYNNEI.

This clonotype was picked up many times. V and J are TRBV6-1 and TRBJ1-3; no clear D gene. CDR1 MNHNS and CDR2 SASEGT come from the germline V gene. There are 14 residues in the CDR3. V was trimmed by 4 bases and J by 0 bases, leaving 7 bases between them. The CDR3 spells CASSADLSGNTIYF. CDR3 bases: TGTGCCAGCAGTGCGGATCTCTCTGGAAACACCATATATTTT.

This clonotype was seen repeatedly, ten times or more. The V gene is TRBV14, the J gene TRBJ1-6; 8 bases are a match to TRBD1. The CDR3 extends over 16 amino acids. Germline CDR1 SGHDN, CDR2 FVKESK. V lost 0 bases, J lost 6 bases, and 4 bases stayed unmatched. The CDR3 DNA sequence: TGTGCCAGCAGCCAAGAAACAGGGGGAGGTAATTCACCCCTCCACTTT. It codes for CASSQETGGGNSPLHF.

V is TRBV3-1 and J is TRBJ2-2; D uncertain. Germline assignment: CDR1 LGHDT and CDR2 YNNKEL (reference sequence). Trimming took 4 bases from V and 1 from J, leaving 13 bases between them. The CDR3 totals 16 residues. CDR3 bases: TGTGCCAGCAGCCGTAAAAGCCAGGTGAACACCGGGGAGCTGTTTTTT. This codes for CASSRKSQVNTGELFF.